This passage covers 11 T cell receptor beta chains from one sample sequenced in a study of memory CD4+ T cells and cytomegalovirus serostatus. Single viable CD3+CD4+CD8-CD45RO+ cells were sorted as the memory CD4+ T cells. Profiling relied on immunoSEQ multiplex PCR, and the TCRdb table lists in-frame clones only, not all of them. The data contain under 50,000 clones, approximately 78% of them seen just once; the ten biggest clones take up approximately 0.96%. The material sequenced was memory CD4+ T cells from blood. The receptor source for this set is an adult in good health and CMV-seronegative.

This clone was picked up one time. The rearrangement uses TRBV5-1 and TRBJ2-5, with 11 bases that match TRBD1. V shed 7 bases and J 4 bases; nucleotides not matched to a gene: 9. The CDR3 runs 15 residues. Germline loops: CDR1 SGHRS, CDR2 YFSETQ. CDR3 bases: TGCGCCAGCGACGCTAGGGGACAGGGGGGAGAGACCCAGTACTTC. Its protein product is CASDARGQGGETQYF.

J is TRBJ1-5 and V is TRBV5-1, with TRBD1 identical over 11 bases. Unmatched junction bases numbered 1, after V lost 3 bases and J lost 2 bases. The CDR3 length is 15 residues. Germline CDR1 SGHRS, CDR2 YFSETQ. The CDR3 loop is CASSWGQGGNQPQHF. As DNA, the CDR3 is TGCGCCAGCAGCTGGGGACAGGGGGGCAATCAGCCCCAGCATTTT.

V and J are TRBV14 and TRBJ2-1; TRBD2 matches at 9 bases. After removal of 7 bases from V and 7 bases from J, the junction contained 11 bases not matched to a gene. The CDR3 runs to 15 residues. Germline V CDR1 and CDR2: SGHDN, FVKESK. Written as DNA, the CDR3 is TGTGCCAGCATCAATAGCGGGGGCCCCCCGAATGAGCAGTTCTTC. Translating it yields CASINSGGPPNEQFF.

This chain connects TRBV5-1 to TRBJ1-1; 7 bases match TRBD1. This CDR3 spans 14 amino acids. The junction had 7 bases not matched to a gene; V was cut back by 7 bases and J by 1 base. The germline CDR1 and CDR2 sequences are SGHRS and YFSETQ. Here the CDR3 reads CASSTGAPNTEAFF. The CDR3 bases are TGCGCCAGCTCCACAGGGGCGCCGAACACTGAAGCTTTCTTT.

The chain couples TRBV27 to TRBJ1-1; TRBD1 agrees at 9 bases. This CDR3 is 15 amino acids long. CDR1 and CDR2 from the germline V gene are MNHEY and SMNVEV (reference sequence). The V and J ends lost 8 bases and 1 base, in that order; junction bases with no gene match: 8. This CDR3 reads CASRNGDRANTEAFF. In DNA form, the CDR3 reads TGTGCCAGCCGAAACGGGGACAGGGCGAACACTGAAGCTTTCTTT.

The chain uses TRBV30 and TRBJ2-7; the D gene is possibly TRBD2 (6 bases). Trimming took 4 bases from V and 3 from J, leaving 16 bases between them. The CDR3 has 14 amino acids. CDR1 and CDR2 from the germline V gene are GTSNPN and SVGIG (reference sequence). CDR3 coding DNA: TGTGCCTGGAATGGGGGGTCTGGGAACTACGAGCAGTACTTC. This translates into CAWNGGSGNYEQYF.

This clone appeared a few times. This rearrangement joins TRBV5-8 to TRBJ1-4; 10 nucleotides line up with TRBD1. Germline trimming cut 1 base from V and 8 bases from J; bases unmatched to any gene: 5. Germline CDR1 SGHTS, CDR2 YDEGEE. The CDR3 consists of 15 residues. CDR3 DNA: TGTGCCAGCAGCTTGAGACAGGGGGCGAGGGAAAAACTGTTTTTT. Protein: CASSLRQGAREKLFF.

This sequence joins TRBV4-2 and TRBJ2-4, with D tentatively TRBD2 (5 bases). The CDR3 contains 17 residues. Trimming left V 0 bases short and J 0 bases short, with 12 bases between. The germline V gene encodes CDR1 LGHNA and CDR2 YNFKEQ. CDR3 sequence: CASSQDARALAKNIQYF. CDR3 nucleotides: TGTGCCAGCAGCCAAGACGCGCGGGCCCTAGCCAAAAACATTCAGTACTTC.

The V call is TRBV16, the J call TRBJ2-6; D remains ambiguous. Germline-derived CDR1 and CDR2 are KGHSY and FQNENV. With 1 base removed from V and 0 bases from J, the gap between germline ends came to 7 bases. This CDR3 has 16 amino acids. In DNA, the CDR3 is TGTGCCAGCAGCCAATTCAGTAACTCTGGGGCCAACGTCCTGACTTTC. The encoded protein is CASSQFSNSGANVLTF.

The gene calls are TRBV11-2 and TRBJ2-3, with 8 nucleotides matching TRBD1. V dropped 5 bases and J dropped 3; count of bases not matched to a gene: 13. The CDR3 consists of 17 residues. Germline V gives CDR1 SGHAT, CDR2 FQNNGV. The DNA for the CDR3 is TGTGCCAGCAGCACGCTACGGGACAGGTCGTTAACAGATACGCAGTATTTT. Encoded protein: CASSTLRDRSLTDTQYF.

J is TRBJ2-7 and V is TRBV7-2; D call uncertain. V was pared by 4 bases and J by 4 bases, with 11 bases between. CDR3 length: 13 residues. Germline V gives CDR1 SGHTA, CDR2 FQGNSA. CDR3 sequence: CASSSSGPYEQYF. CDR3 nucleotide sequence: TGTGCCAGCAGCTCCAGTGGCCCTTACGAGCAGTACTTC.